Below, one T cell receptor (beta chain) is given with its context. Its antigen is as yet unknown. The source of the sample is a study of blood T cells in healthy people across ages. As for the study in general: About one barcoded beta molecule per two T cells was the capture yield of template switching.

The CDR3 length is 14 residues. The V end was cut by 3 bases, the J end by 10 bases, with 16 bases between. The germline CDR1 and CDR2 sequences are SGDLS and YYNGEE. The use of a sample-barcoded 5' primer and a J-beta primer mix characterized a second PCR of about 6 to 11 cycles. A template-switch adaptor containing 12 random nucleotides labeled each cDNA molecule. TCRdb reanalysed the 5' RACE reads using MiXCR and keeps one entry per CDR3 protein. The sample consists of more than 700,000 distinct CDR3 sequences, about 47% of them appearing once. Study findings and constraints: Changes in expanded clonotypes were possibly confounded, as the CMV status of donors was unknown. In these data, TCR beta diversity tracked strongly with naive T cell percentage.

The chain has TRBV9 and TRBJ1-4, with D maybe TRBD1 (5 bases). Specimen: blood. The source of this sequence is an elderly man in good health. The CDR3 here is CASSASGVGGKLFF. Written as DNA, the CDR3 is TGTGCCAGCAGCGCCAGCGGTGTCGGGGGAAAACTGTTTTTT. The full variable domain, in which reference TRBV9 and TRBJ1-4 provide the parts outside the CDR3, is DSGVTQTPKHLITATGQRVTLRCSPRSGDLSVYWYQQSLDQGLQFLIQYYNGEERAKGNILERFSAQQFPDLHSELNLSSLELGDSALYFCASSASGVGGKLFFGSGTQLSVL.